This T cell receptor (beta chain) came from a study of beta chain features in type 1 diabetes. Study-wide results and limits: HLA effects on TCRB rearrangement stayed unresolved here. Sequencing of cDNA might inflate the share of cells that strongly express TCR. PCR, the amplification step, might favor shorter templates, equally in patients and controls.

Trimming removed 3 bases from V and 0 bases from J; junction bases left unmatched: 0. CDR3 length: 14 amino acids. CDR1 and CDR2 (germline): GTSNPN, SVGIG (reference sequence). All of the isolated RNA was reverse transcribed, so expressed TCRB transcripts were sequenced. Only in-frame clones appear in the TCRdb table, and some are missing; sequencing was by immunoSEQ multiplex PCR. The sample has under 95,000 clones, around a third seen once. A sort by CD45RO/CCR7/CD25/CD127/CD95/CD27 yielded CD4+ naive, central memory, regulatory and stem cell-like memory cells. As concerns this clone: No antigen is known for it.

Material: stem cell memory CD4+ T cells from blood. The genes are TRBV30 and TRBJ2-3; 10 bases map to TRBD2. The clonotype comes from a woman aged 18-29 years in good health. The CDR3, as DNA: TGTGCCTGGAGGGGACTAGCGAGCACAGATACGCAGTATTTT. This translates into CAWRGLASTDTQYF.